This TCR beta chain was sequenced for a study of shared clonotypes between healthy human individuals (TCRdb year 2020). Background on the whole study: The cohort comprised a couple of women and a few men aged 18 to 49 years. To increase sequencing depth and limit assay-specific biases, TCR repertoire library preparation and sequencing were carried out by different laboratories using diverse techniques. Between about 0.94 and 10 billion PBMCs per donor were obtained by leukapheresis. Blood TCR repertoires of five healthy adults were deeply sequenced to estimate repertoire size and the extent of clonotype sharing between individuals. For each donor, CD4 naive and CD4 memory were each given three plates, CD8 naive was given two plates, and CD8 memory was given one plate. Study-wide conclusions, independent of this receptor: Even with the large sequencing depth, rarefaction of the sorted-subset datasets indicated that sequencing was incomplete. Naive subsets generally had larger estimated clonotype richness than memory subsets did. Compared with non-shared clonotypes, clonotypes shared by all four sorted-subset donors had higher generation probabilities. When several donors were compared, the shared fraction of clonotypes was about 5% for naive CD4, around 3.5% for naive CD8, more than 2% for memory CD4, and 0.4% for memory CD8. Only blood was sampled, and tissue TCR repertoires likely differ from those in blood. Based on pairwise subsampling, the degree of clonotype sharing among donors was expected to be affected by sequencing depth. The small number of donors limited the genetic and exposure-history diversity represented.

As for this clone: What antigen it recognizes has not been identified. Base qualities are not provided; no much larger clone lies one nucleotide away.

Healthy HIV-negative adults with no recently reported acute infections or vaccinations were included as donors. Every donor was a Caucasian adult living in Nashville, Tennessee, USA. CD4+ T cells were enriched by magnetic negative selection, after which naive cells were positively selected on CD45RA and the negative fraction was taken as the memory subset. Blood was obtained by leukapheresis, after which PBMCs were separated by Ficoll-Histopaque density gradient centrifugation and cryopreserved in liquid nitrogen vapor phase. Purity and quantity of every magnetically sorted T cell population were checked by analytical flow cytometry. From each sorted fraction, genomic DNA was isolated and quantified by UV absorbance on a Nanodrop 2000c. TCR CDR3 regions were amplified from genomic DNA by multiplex PCR using the deep immunoSEQ assay. Extracted genomic DNA from each cell subset was spread evenly across all wells of several immunoSEQ 96-well plates, with each plate serving as a replicate. For sorted subsets, 200 to 250 ng of genomic DNA, equivalent to 25,000 to 35,000 T cell genomes, went into each replicate PCR. Purified libraries were quantified with a Qubit 3.0 fluorometer, sized on a Bioanalyzer 2100, and re-quantified with the KAPA Library Quantification kit. Every immunoSEQ 96-well plate was sequenced on a separate single-read 150-cycle Illumina NextSeq 550 flow cell. In the authors' own workflow: Because the immunoSEQ output included only junctional sequences and no quality scores, the filtering could not be the same as the filtering used for full-length reads. To assign V/J genes and CDR3, sequences were annotated using PyIR, a Python wrapper for IgBLAST v1.9, with IMGT germline references. Reads were removed for weak V/J assignments (E-value above 1e-6), missing CDR3, stop codons, out-of-frame junctions, or ambiguous translated residues. V3J clonotypes were defined by identical inferred V gene, J gene, and CDR3 amino acid sequence. To compute the percentage overlap between repertoires, the number of shared unique clonotypes was divided by the size of the smaller repertoire. Richness of each repertoire was evaluated using RTK rarefaction, the Chao1 estimator, and Recon v2.1 estimates of unobserved clonotypes. OLGA was used to compute generation probabilities for all TCRbeta clonotypes that the gDNA method yielded from a few donors. TCRdb took over this immuneACCESS table, retaining in-frame rearrangements with V and J assigned. Such tables are incomplete; in checked studies, under half of the missing clones stem from an unresolved V gene, and the remainder is unexplained. D and trimming come from the DNA, and the V and J calls and clone size come from that table. This sample lists over 2 million clones; 85% to 95% were detected once. Jointly, the top ten make up about 0.13% of the sample.

The CDR3 runs 13 residues from the cysteine to the phenylalanine. The DNA shown is the 39-base CDR3, in frame from base 1. Via the germline V gene, CDR1 is SGHDT and CDR2 YYEEEE. The junction carries 9 bases between V and J, which are trimmed by 1 base and 4 bases respectively. What was sequenced was naive CD4+ T cells sorted from blood. This specimen's cell subset or site label, interpreted: CD45RA+ positively selected. The V and J segments used are TRBV5-6 and TRBJ2-7; the D gene is perhaps TRBD1, from 5 matching bases. The TCR was taken from a man aged 18 to 29 in good health. The sequence in DNA is TGTGCCAGCAGCTTGCGGACACCATACGAGCAGTACTTC. Protein translation: CASSLRTPYEQYF.